This TCR beta chain was sequenced for a study of cytomegalovirus exposure and HLA in healthy donors. It was with 60 Vbeta and 13 Jbeta primers that the PCR ran. This table comes from immunoSEQ multiplex PCR, and its TCRdb copy is limited to in-frame clones, with some not included. The sample records 70,000 to 95,000 clones, 76% being singletons. The CDR3 extends over 12 amino acids. V gave up 6 bases and J gave up 3 bases, with 8 bases separating them. In germline, CDR1 is MDHEN, CDR2 SYDVKM. V and J are TRBV28 and TRBJ1-2, with D possibly being TRBD1 (5 bases). The sample comprised PBMCs. This TCR derives from a man aged 25 to 40 in good health and CMV-seropositive. The CDR3: CASRGADYGYTF. DNA of the CDR3: TGTGCCAGCAGAGGGGCCGACTATGGCTACACCTTC.